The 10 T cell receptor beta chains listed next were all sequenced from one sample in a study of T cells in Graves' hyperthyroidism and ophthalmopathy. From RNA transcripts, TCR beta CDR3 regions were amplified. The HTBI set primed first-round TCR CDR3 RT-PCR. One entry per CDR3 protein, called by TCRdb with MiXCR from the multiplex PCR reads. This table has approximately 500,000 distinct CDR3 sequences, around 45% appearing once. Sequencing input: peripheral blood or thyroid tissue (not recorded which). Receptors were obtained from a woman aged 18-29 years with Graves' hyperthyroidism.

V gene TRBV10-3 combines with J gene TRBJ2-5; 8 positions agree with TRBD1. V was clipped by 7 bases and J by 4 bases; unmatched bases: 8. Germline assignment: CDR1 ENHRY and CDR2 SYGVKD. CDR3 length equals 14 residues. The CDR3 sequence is CAINLWTGRETQYF. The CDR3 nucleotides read TGTGCCATCAATTTATGGACAGGGAGAGAGACCCAGTACTTC.

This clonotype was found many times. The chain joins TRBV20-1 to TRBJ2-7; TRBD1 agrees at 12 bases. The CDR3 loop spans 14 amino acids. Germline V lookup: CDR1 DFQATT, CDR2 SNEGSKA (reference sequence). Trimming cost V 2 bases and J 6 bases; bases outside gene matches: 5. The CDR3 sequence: CSARPGTGGTEQYF. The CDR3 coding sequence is TGCAGTGCTAGACCCGGGACAGGGGGCACCGAGCAGTACTTC.

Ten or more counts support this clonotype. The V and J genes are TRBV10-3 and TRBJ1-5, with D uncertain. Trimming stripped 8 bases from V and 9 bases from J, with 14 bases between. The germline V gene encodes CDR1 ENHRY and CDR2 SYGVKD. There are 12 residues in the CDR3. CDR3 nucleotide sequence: TGTGCCATCTCTGACCCCGGTCGGCCCCAGCATTTT. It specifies CAISDPGRPQHF.

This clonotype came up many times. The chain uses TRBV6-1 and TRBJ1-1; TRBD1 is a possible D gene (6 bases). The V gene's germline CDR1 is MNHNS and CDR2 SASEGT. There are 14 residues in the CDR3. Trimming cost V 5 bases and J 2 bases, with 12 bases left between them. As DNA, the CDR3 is TGTGCCAGCAGTCTTGACAGGCGCAACACTGAAGCTTTCTTT. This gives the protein CASSLDRRNTEAFF.

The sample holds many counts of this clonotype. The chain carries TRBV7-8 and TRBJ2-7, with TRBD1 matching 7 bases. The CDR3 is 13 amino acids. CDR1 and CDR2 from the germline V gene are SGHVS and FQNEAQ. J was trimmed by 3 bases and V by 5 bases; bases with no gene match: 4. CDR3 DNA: TGTGCCAGCAGCGTGACAGGGATCTACGAGCAGTACTTC. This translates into CASSVTGIYEQYF.

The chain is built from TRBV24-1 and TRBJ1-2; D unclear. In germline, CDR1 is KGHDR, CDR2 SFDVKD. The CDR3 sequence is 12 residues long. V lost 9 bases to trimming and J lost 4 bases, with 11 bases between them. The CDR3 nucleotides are TGTGCCACCCTCGAGGATGGCTATGGCTACACCTTC. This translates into CATLEDGYGYTF.

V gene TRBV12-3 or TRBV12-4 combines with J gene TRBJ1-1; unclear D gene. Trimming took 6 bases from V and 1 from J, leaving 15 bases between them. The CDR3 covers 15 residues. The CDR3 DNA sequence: TGTGCCAGCAGCCAGACGCTTACAGAGAACACTGAAGCTTTCTTT. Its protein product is CASSQTLTENTEAFF.

CDR3 amino acids: CASSLAYLEEKLFF. The CDR3 DNA follows: TGTGCCAGCAGCTTGGCGTATCTGGAGGAAAAACTGTTTTTT. The chain recombines TRBV7-3 with TRBJ1-4; D unclear. The CDR3 is 14 amino acids. V gave up 3 bases and J gave up 8 bases, with 13 bases separating them. Looked up from germline, CDR1 is SGHTA and CDR2 is FQGTGA.

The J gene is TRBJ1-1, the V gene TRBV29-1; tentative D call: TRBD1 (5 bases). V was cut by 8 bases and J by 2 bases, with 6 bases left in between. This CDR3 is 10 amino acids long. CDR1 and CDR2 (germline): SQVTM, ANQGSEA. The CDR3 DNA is TGCAGCAGGGGTAACACTGAAGCTTTCTTT. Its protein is CSRGNTEAFF.

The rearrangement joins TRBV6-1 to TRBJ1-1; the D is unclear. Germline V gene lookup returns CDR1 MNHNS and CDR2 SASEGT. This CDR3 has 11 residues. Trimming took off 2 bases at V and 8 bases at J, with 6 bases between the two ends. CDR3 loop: CASSEKAEAFF. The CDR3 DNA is TGTGCCAGCAGTGAAAAAGCGGAAGCTTTCTTT.